This T cell receptor beta chain is drawn from a study of blood T cell repertoires in COVID-19. Background on the study: Samples representing acute and convalescent COVID-19 were sourced from the United States, Italy and Spain.

TCRdb's copy holds only in-frame clones and misses some; the assay was immunoSEQ multiplex PCR. There are 350,000 to 400,000 clones in the sample; about 89% occur only once, and around 2% lies in the top ten. The study assigned cohorts using participant-reported clinical history. Sequenced: PBMCs or T cells enriched from blood (not recorded which). The TCR originated in a man in his forties in a cohort exposed to, infected with or recovered from COVID-19 (not recorded which).

The CDR3 DNA follows: TGTGCCAGCAGTTACGTCGGGATCAGCAATCAGCCCCAGCATTTT. It specifies CASSYVGISNQPQHF. The chain has TRBV6-2 or TRBV6-3 and TRBJ1-5, with D uncertain. Trimming removed 2 bases from V and 1 base from J, with 9 bases in between. The CDR3 is 15 amino acids. CDR1 MNHEY and CDR2 SVGEGT come from the germline V gene.